What follows are 26 T cell receptor beta chains derived from one specimen sequenced in a study of immune heterogeneity within non-small cell lung tumors. Amplification of the TCR beta CDR3 was achieved through multiplex PCR with 32 V and 13 J primers. TCRdb ran MiXCR on the multiplex PCR reads and lists one entry per CDR3 protein. The table shows around 4,700 distinct CDR3 sequences, with 20% to 25% occurring only once. The template for each sample was around 600 ng of genomic DNA, which had been extracted from bulk tumor tissue. Surgery yielded several widely spaced biopsies per primary tumor. Untreated, newly diagnosed non-small cell lung cancer patients underwent curative surgery. The sample consisted of lung tumor tissue. These receptors were collected from a man between 60 and 75 years old with non-small cell lung cancer.

The gene calls are TRBV7-2 and TRBJ2-3; the D gene is possibly TRBD2 (5 bases). Germline CDR1 and CDR2: SGHTA and FQGNSA. Deletions cut 2 bases from V and 5 bases from J, with 8 bases between. The length of the CDR3 is 13 residues. CDR3 nucleotide sequence: TGTGCCAGCAGCTTACCTAGCTTAGATACGCAGTATTTT. Translated, it gives CASSLPSLDTQYF.

This chain links TRBV27 with TRBJ2-1, with D possibly being TRBD2 (6 bases). The CDR3 is made up of 16 amino acids. CDR1 and CDR2 (germline): MNHEY, SMNVEV (reference sequence). V was shortened by 7 bases and J by 0 bases, with 16 bases between the two germline ends. The CDR3 region is CASIPTSRSSYNEQFF. The CDR3 DNA reads as TGTGCCAGCATCCCAACTAGCAGAAGCTCCTACAATGAGCAGTTCTTC.

This sequence joins TRBV6-1 and TRBJ2-7, with 9 nucleotides matching TRBD2. V lost 5 bases, J lost 6 bases, and 8 bases stayed unmatched. Per germline, CDR1 MNHNS and CDR2 SASEGT. This CDR3 comprises 14 residues. The chain's CDR3 is CASSLGGTSFEQYF. The CDR3 coding sequence is TGTGCCAGCAGTTTAGGGGGGACTAGCTTCGAGCAGTACTTC.

CDR3 in amino acids: CASSFAGGGTDIQYF. The CDR3, as DNA: TGCGCCAGCAGCTTTGCGGGAGGGGGAACGGACATTCAGTACTTC. V is TRBV5-1 and J is TRBJ2-4; TRBD2 agrees at 9 bases. CDR1 and CDR2 from the germline V gene are SGHRS and YFSETQ. The trim removed 2 bases at V and 8 bases at J, leaving 8 bases unmatched. This CDR3 comprises 15 residues.

V gene TRBV10-1 combines with J gene TRBJ2-6; no firm D call. The CDR3 spans 15 residues. CDR1 is WNHNN, CDR2 SYGVQD, per germline (reference sequence). V lost 9 bases to trimming and J lost 2 bases, with 14 bases between them. The DNA of the CDR3 is TGCGCCAGTAGCACTGGCGGTCCTGGGGCCAACGTCCTGACTTTC. Translated, it gives CASSTGGPGANVLTF.

This chain joins TRBV9 and TRBJ1-5, with no clear D. Germline CDR1 SGDLS, CDR2 YYNGEE. The CDR3 has 15 amino acids. The V gene lost 0 bases and the J gene lost 2 bases, with 9 bases spanning the gap. CDR3 DNA: TGTGCCAGCAGCGTAGGCGGTATGGGCAATCAGCCCCAGCATTTT. Its translation is CASSVGGMGNQPQHF.

A few counts support this clonotype. The chain employs TRBV11-1 and TRBJ1-1; D unclear. Deletions cut 2 bases from V and 2 bases from J, with 9 bases between. Germline CDR1 is SGHAT and CDR2 is FQDESV (reference sequence). The CDR3 extends over 14 amino acids. CDR3 sequence (DNA): TGTGCCAGCAGCTTATCGGGTCCAAACACTGAAGCTTTCTTT. Translating it yields CASSLSGPNTEAFF.

The J gene is TRBJ2-7, the V gene TRBV11-3; D call uncertain. Germline lookup yields CDR1 SGHNT and CDR2 YENEEA. There are 15 residues in the CDR3. Trimming took off 5 bases at V and 2 bases at J, with 16 bases between the two ends. CDR3 residues: CASSKSWVLTYEQYF. The CDR3 bases are TGTGCCAGCAGCAAAAGTTGGGTCCTTACCTACGAGCAGTACTTC.

This clonotype was detected a few times. The chain employs TRBV7-3 and TRBJ2-6; D unresolved. V lost 5 bases and J 0 bases, leaving 8 bases between the germline ends. Germline loops: CDR1 SGHTA, CDR2 FQGTGA. The CDR3 has 15 residues. The CDR3 spells CASSPDPSGANVLTF. In DNA, the CDR3 is TGTGCCAGCAGCCCCGACCCCTCTGGGGCCAACGTCCTGACTTTC.

The V call is TRBV9, the J call TRBJ2-1, with D perhaps TRBD1 (6 bases). This CDR3 spans 16 amino acids. With 3 bases removed from V and 7 bases from J, the gap between germline ends came to 20 bases. The germline V gene has CDR1 SGDLS and CDR2 YYNGEE. The CDR3 region is CASSDRTAKTGNEQFF. Here the CDR3 DNA reads TGTGCCAGCAGCGACCGGACGGCGAAGACAGGAAATGAGCAGTTCTTC.

This chain links TRBV20-1 with TRBJ2-3, with 10 bases identical to TRBD2. The trim removed 0 bases at V and 2 bases at J, leaving 8 bases unmatched. The V gene's germline CDR1 is DFQATT and CDR2 SNEGSKA (reference sequence). The length of the CDR3 is 17 residues. CDR3 nucleotide sequence: TGCAGTGCTAGAGATCCTTGGACTAGCGGACCCACAGATACGCAGTATTTT. This codes for CSARDPWTSGPTDTQYF.

The rearrangement joins TRBV6-4 to TRBJ2-7; perhaps TRBD1 as D (5 bases). Trimming left V 0 bases short and J 2 bases short, with 23 bases between. This CDR3 has 19 residues. Germline V gene data show CDR1 as MRHNA and CDR2 as SNTAGT. The CDR3 coding sequence is TGTGCCAGCAGTGACTCGAGTCCCCCAAACGACAGTCCGACCTACGAGCAGTACTTC. This codes for CASSDSSPPNDSPTYEQYF.

The chain employs TRBV6-1 and TRBJ2-6; 13 positions agree with TRBD2. With V trimmed by 4 bases and J by 0 bases, 3 bases remained unmatched. This CDR3 has 18 residues. Germline V gene sequence: CDR1 MNHNS, CDR2 SASEGT. The CDR3 spells CASSGTSGRFSGANVLTF. As DNA, the CDR3 is TGTGCCAGCAGTGGGACTAGCGGGAGATTCTCTGGGGCCAACGTCCTGACTTTC.

This clonotype is termed medium-sized. The V gene is TRBV27, the J gene TRBJ2-7; the D is unclear. The germline V gene encodes CDR1 MNHEY and CDR2 SMNVEV (reference sequence). Trimming pared 2 bases from V and 2 bases from J, leaving 13 bases between. This CDR3 spans 15 amino acids. CDR3: CASSLRNGSPYEQYF. CDR3 sequence (DNA): TGTGCCAGCAGTTTACGGAACGGCAGTCCCTACGAGCAGTACTTC.

This clonotype qualifies as medium-sized. This chain uses TRBV19 with TRBJ2-7, with no clear D. The CDR3 totals 14 residues. V lost 1 base and J lost 7, with 14 bases in between. Germline V lookup: CDR1 LNHDA, CDR2 SQIVND (reference sequence). As DNA, the CDR3 is TGTGCCAGTAGTATAGGAGTCACGGGTGAGGAGCAGTACTTC. Amino acid sequence: CASSIGVTGEEQYF.

The chain links TRBV27 to TRBJ1-2; 7 nucleotides agree with TRBD1. Germline values: CDR1 MNHEY, CDR2 SMNVEV (reference sequence). The CDR3 sequence is 12 residues long. J gave up 6 bases and V 6 bases, and 4 bases lay outside the gene matches. In nucleotides, the CDR3 is TGTGCCAGCAGGACAGGGTGGGATGGCTACACCTTC. Amino acid sequence: CASRTGWDGYTF.

This clonotype is deemed medium-sized. The gene calls are TRBV3-1 and TRBJ2-7, with D maybe TRBD1 (5 bases). CDR1 and CDR2 (germline): LGHDT, YNNKEL (reference sequence). The CDR3 is 16 residues long. Trimming took 4 bases from V and 7 from J, leaving 23 bases between them. The CDR3 region is CASSRDLPGSQGEQYF. In nucleotides, the CDR3 is TGTGCCAGCAGCCGAGACCTTCCCGGATCGCAGGGAGAGCAGTACTTC.

By its share, this clonotype is large (0.1 to 1%). The chain uses TRBV6-1 and TRBJ2-3; TRBD2 might be the D (5 bases). The CDR3 is made up of 15 amino acids. The V end lost 5 bases, the J end lost 0 bases, and 12 bases lay between the germline ends. CDR1 is MNHNS and CDR2 is SASEGT in the germline V gene. Here the CDR3 reads CASSPGELSTDTQYF. CDR3 nucleotide sequence: TGTGCCAGCAGTCCCGGGGAATTAAGCACAGATACGCAGTATTTT.

This clonotype has only a few counts. The CDR3 protein is CASSLGARKGWSEQFF. DNA of the CDR3: TGTGCCAGCAGCTTGGGGGCAAGGAAAGGGTGGAGTGAGCAGTTCTTC. V and J are TRBV12-3 or TRBV12-4 and TRBJ2-1; possible D gene TRBD1, 6 bases. Trimming took 6 bases from V and 9 from J, leaving 24 bases between them. The CDR3 has 16 amino acids.

This chain links TRBV5-8 with TRBJ1-1; D uncertain. Germline V gene lookup returns CDR1 SGHTS and CDR2 YDEGEE. CDR3 length: 12 residues. The CDR3 protein is CVSSFGFPEAFF. The CDR3 DNA sequence: TGTGTTAGCAGTTTTGGGTTCCCTGAAGCTTTCTTT.

This rearrangement joins TRBV20-1 to TRBJ2-3; 7 positions agree with TRBD2. V lost 3 bases to trimming and J lost 0 bases; unmatched junction nucleotides: 6. Germline CDR1 is DFQATT and CDR2 is SNEGSKA (reference sequence). CDR3 length equals 15 residues. The CDR3 DNA sequence: TGCAGTGCTAGGGCAGGACTAGAGAGCACAGATACGCAGTATTTT. This translates into CSARAGLESTDTQYF.

This clonotype was picked up a small number of times. This chain links TRBV6-1 with TRBJ2-1, with D unclear. Germline V CDR1 and CDR2: MNHNS, SASEGT. Trimming cost V 1 base and J 5 bases, with 9 bases left between them. This CDR3 contains 14 residues. CDR3 coding DNA: TGTGCCAGCAGTGAAGTTTTGGCGGACAATGAGCAGTTCTTC. The encoded protein is CASSEVLADNEQFF.

By sample fraction, this clonotype is medium-sized. This chain joins TRBV2 and TRBJ1-1; D is unresolved. V was clipped by 2 bases and J by 1 base, with 8 bases between them. The CDR3 contains 14 residues. CDR1 SNHLY and CDR2 FYNNEI come from the germline V gene. The CDR3 nucleotides are TGTGCCAGCAGTGAAAGGGTTGGGAACACTGAAGCTTTCTTT. Residues: CASSERVGNTEAFF.

This clonotype occurred a few times. The chain links TRBV5-1 to TRBJ2-6; D is perhaps TRBD2 (6 bases). Germline-derived CDR1 and CDR2 are SGHRS and YFSETQ. This CDR3 spans 16 amino acids. V was pared by 5 bases and J by 0 bases, with 12 bases between. Here the CDR3 reads CASSKAGSSGANVLTF. The CDR3 DNA follows: TGCGCCAGCAGTAAGGCGGGGAGCTCTGGGGCCAACGTCCTGACTTTC. Full variable domain (outside the CDR3, taken from reference TRBV5-1 and TRBJ2-6): KAGVTQTPRYLIKTRGQQVTLSCSPISGHRSVSWYQQTPGQGLQFLFEYFSETQRNKGNFPGRFSGRQFSNSRSEMNVSTLELGDSALYLCASSKAGSSGANVLTFGAGSRLTVL.

The chain recombines TRBV4-1 with TRBJ1-3, with 8 bases matching TRBD1. V dropped 5 bases and J dropped 2; count of bases not matched to a gene: 5. The CDR3 covers 15 residues. Germline CDR1 reads MGHRA; CDR2 reads YSYEKL. The DNA of the CDR3 is TGCGCCAGCAGCTCAGAGGACAGGGCTGGAAACACCATATATTTT. Its protein product is CASSSEDRAGNTIYF.

By share, this clonotype counts as medium-sized. The V gene is TRBV12-3 or TRBV12-4, the J gene TRBJ2-1; D gene uncertain. Trimming shortened V by 5 bases and J by 5 bases, and 4 bases separated the two germline ends. The CDR3 consists of 11 residues. This CDR3 reads CASSRNNEQFF. The CDR3 DNA reads as TGTGCCAGCAGTCGTAACAATGAGCAGTTCTTC.